The T cell receptor beta chain described here comes from a study of OX40 agonist ivuxolimab in advanced cancers. Study results and caveats: Some of the lowest clonal expansion was seen in partial responders at 0.1-3.0 mg/kg. Mean expanded clone counts were higher in CD8+ than CD4+ T cells.

Sampled blood was obtained at baseline, cycle 4 day 1, and cycle 7 day 1. CDR1 and CDR2 (germline): LNHDA, SQIVND (reference sequence). This CDR3 has 12 amino acids. V lost 3 bases to trimming and J lost 6 bases, with 7 bases between them. A note on this clone: What it binds is unknown.

The data were produced by immunoSEQ multiplex PCR, yet TCRdb's version contains in-frame clones alone and is incomplete. The sample contains fewer than 25,000 clones, 80% to 90% of which appear only once. The sample consisted of CD4+ or CD8+ T cells sorted from blood, taken in a trial of the OX40 agonist ivuxolimab. This sequence was found in an adult with an advanced solid tumor such as melanoma, head and neck, liver or kidney cancer. V is TRBV19 and J is TRBJ2-3; no firm D call. The CDR3 reads CASSMATDTQYF. The CDR3 nucleotides read TGTGCCAGTAGTATGGCCACGGATACGCAGTATTTT.